The clone carrying this T cell receptor beta chain was seen a few times. The antigen remains unidentified. CDR1 and CDR2 (germline): SQVTM, ANQGSEA. CDR3 size: 13 residues. V was clipped by 5 bases and J by 2 bases, with 13 bases between them. Preparation of the TCRbeta library involved a method that used unique molecular identifiers. TCRdb recomputed calls from the PCR reads with MiXCR, one row per CDR3 protein. The sample carries hundreds of thousands of distinct CDR3 sequences, 10% to 15% recorded once. This specimen comes from a study of T-cell reconstitution after alpha-beta-depleted transplantation in children. The study's findings and limits: Several hundred expanded graft clones reportedly supplied alpha-beta T cells about two months after transplant. By one year post-transplant, T-cell counts and diversity largely arose from T cells that were newly produced. TCRbeta diversity was high at day 60 in some patients (a result of surviving recipient T cells and thymic progenitors).

The chain couples TRBV29-1 to TRBJ2-7; D is unresolved. The source of this sequence is a male patient aged 10-17 years who had a stem cell transplant for acute myeloid leukemia, so the T cells may come from the graft donor. The sequenced sample was PBMCs, mostly from graft donor cells, obtained 360 days after TCRalphabeta/CD19-depleted stem cell transplant. DNA of the CDR3: TGCAGCGTTCCACCCGGTTTCCCCTACGAGCAGTACTTC. Protein product: CSVPPGFPYEQYF.